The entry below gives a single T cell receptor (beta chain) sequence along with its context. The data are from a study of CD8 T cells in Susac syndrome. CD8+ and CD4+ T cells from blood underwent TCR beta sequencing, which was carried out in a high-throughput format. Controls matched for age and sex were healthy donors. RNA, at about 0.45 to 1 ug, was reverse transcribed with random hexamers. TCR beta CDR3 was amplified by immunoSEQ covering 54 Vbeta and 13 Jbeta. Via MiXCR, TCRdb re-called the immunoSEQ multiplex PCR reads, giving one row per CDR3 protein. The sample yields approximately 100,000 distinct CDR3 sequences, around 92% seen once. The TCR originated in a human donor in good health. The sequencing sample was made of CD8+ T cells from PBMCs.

CDR3 loop: CASGYGSQALEQFF. CDR3 coding DNA: TGCGCCAGCGGGTACGGGTCACAAGCCCTTGAGCAGTTCTTC. The chain links TRBV5-1 to TRBJ2-1; D unclear. From germline, CDR1 is SGHRS and CDR2 YFSETQ. The CDR3 is 14 residues long. The V and J ends lost 7 bases and 9 bases respectively, with 20 bases between them.